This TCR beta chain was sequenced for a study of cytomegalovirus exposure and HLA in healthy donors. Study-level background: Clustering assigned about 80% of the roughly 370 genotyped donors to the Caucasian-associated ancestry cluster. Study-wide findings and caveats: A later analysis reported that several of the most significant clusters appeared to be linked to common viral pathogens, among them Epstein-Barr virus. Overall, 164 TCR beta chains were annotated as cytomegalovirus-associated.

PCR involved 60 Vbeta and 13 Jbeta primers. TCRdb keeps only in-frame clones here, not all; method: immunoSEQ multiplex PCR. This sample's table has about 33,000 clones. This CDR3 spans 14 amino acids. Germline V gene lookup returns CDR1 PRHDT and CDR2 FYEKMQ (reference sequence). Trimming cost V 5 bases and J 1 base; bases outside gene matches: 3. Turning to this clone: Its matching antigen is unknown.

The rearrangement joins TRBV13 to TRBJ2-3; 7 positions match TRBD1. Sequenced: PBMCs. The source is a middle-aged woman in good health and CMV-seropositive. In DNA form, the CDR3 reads TGTGCCAGCAGCAACAGGGGACGCACAGATACGCAGTATTTT. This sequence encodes CASSNRGRTDTQYF.